The rows below give T cell receptor beta chains drawn from one sample of a study of CD8 T cells in ankylosing spondylitis. One entry per CDR3 protein results from TCRdb running MiXCR on the 5' RACE reads. The table lists some 330,000 distinct CDR3 sequences, under 8.5% of them singletons. The sequenced sample consisted of blood, either unsorted or a sorted T cell fraction (not recorded which). The source of these receptors is a male donor with ankylosing spondylitis. Both conserved end residues are part of each CDR3. The D gene is left open where the match is weak. Size is stated for part of the rows, as once, few or many counts, or as a class when the clone is expanded.

DNA | CDR3 | V | size | D | J
TGCAGTGTCTCTAGCGACTCCTACGAGCAGTACTTC | CSVSSDSYEQYF | TRBV20-1 | . | . | TRBJ2-7
TGTGCCAGCACCAGCGGGTCCTCAGATACGCAGTATTTT | CASTSGSSDTQYF | TRBV12-3/TRBV12-4 | few | . | TRBJ2-3
TGTGCCAGCAGCCAGCAGGGGGGAGATGAGACCCAGTACTTC | CASSQQGGDETQYF | TRBV3-1 | few | . | TRBJ2-5
TGTGCCAGCAGTTACCGCGGGAGAAATTTCGGGGAGCTGTTTTTT | CASSYRGRNFGELFF | TRBV6-5 | many | TRBD2 | TRBJ2-2
TGCAGCGCTGGCGGGGGCGCGAACACCGGGGAGCTGTTTTTT | CSAGGGANTGELFF | TRBV29-1 | many | . | TRBJ2-2
TGTGCCAGTAGTCCACGACTAGCGGGAGTCCAAGAGACCCAGTACTTC | CASSPRLAGVQETQYF | TRBV19 | . | TRBD2 | TRBJ2-5
TGTGCCAGCACCCTGGCTGTACTAGCGGGAGATTACACCGGGGAGCTGTTTTTT | CASTLAVLAGDYTGELFF | TRBV6-1 | many | TRBD2 | TRBJ2-2
TGCGCCAGCAGCAAAGGACAGACGAATGAGCAGTTCTTC | CASSKGQTNEQFF | TRBV5-1 | . | . | TRBJ2-1
TGTGCCAGCACCTCGACCCCGTATGACGAGCAGTACTTC | CASTSTPYDEQYF | TRBV12-3/TRBV12-4 | few | . | TRBJ2-7
TGTGCCAGCAGCCGTAGCAGGGGCCCCGGAAACACCATATATTTT | CASSRSRGPGNTIYF | TRBV7-2 | few | . | TRBJ1-3
TGTGCCAGCAGTGACTCAAGTATTATGGATACGCAGTATTTT | CASSDSSIMDTQYF | TRBV6-4 | many | . | TRBJ2-3
TGTGCCAGCAGTTTCCCTCCGGACAGGGGGCTCTCTAGCACAGATACGCAGTATTTT | CASSFPPDRGLSSTDTQYF | TRBV28 | few | TRBD1 | TRBJ2-3
TGTGCCAGCAGCGCAGGACAGGGTGGACGGGATCGGAATGAGCAGTTCTTC | CASSAGQGGRDRNEQFF | TRBV7-9 | few | TRBD1 | TRBJ2-1
TGCGCCAGCAGCCAAGCTAAGAGGACGGGGCCAAATGAGCAGTTCTTC | CASSQAKRTGPNEQFF | TRBV4-1 | few | . | TRBJ2-1
TGCGCCAGCAGCTACTTTTGGGACGGTGACTCCGAGCAGTACTTC | CASSYFWDGDSEQYF | TRBV5-1 | . | . | TRBJ2-7
TGTGCCAGCAGCAGGACTAGCGGTAGCGCTTCCTACAATGAGCAGTTCTTC | CASSRTSGSASYNEQFF | TRBV7-2 | few | TRBD2 | TRBJ2-1
TGTGCCAGCAGCGTCGGGACTAGCGGGAGGAATGAGCAGTTCTTC | CASSVGTSGRNEQFF | TRBV7-2 | . | TRBD2 | TRBJ2-1
TGCAGCGTTGATTCGTCTAGCGGGAGTGGCGAGCAGTACTTC | CSVDSSSGSGEQYF | TRBV29-1 | few | TRBD2 | TRBJ2-7
TGTGCCAGCAGAGGACAGGGGGCACATTACTACGAGCAGTACTTC | CASRGQGAHYYEQYF | TRBV6-9 | . | TRBD1 | TRBJ2-7
TGTGCCAGCAGTGGACCGGCAGGGGCTGGCTACGAGCAGTACTTC | CASSGPAGAGYEQYF | TRBV6-1 | few | . | TRBJ2-7